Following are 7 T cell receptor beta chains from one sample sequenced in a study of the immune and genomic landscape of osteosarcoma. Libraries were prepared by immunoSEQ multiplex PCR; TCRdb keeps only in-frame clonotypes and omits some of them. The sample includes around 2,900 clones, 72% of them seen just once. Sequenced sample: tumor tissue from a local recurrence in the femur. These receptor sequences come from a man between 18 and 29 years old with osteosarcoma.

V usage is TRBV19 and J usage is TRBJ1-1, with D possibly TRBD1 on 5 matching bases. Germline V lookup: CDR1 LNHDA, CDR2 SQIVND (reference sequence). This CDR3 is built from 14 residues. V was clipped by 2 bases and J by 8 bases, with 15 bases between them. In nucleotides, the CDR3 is TGTGCCAGTAGTATATCTACCGGGACGGACGAAGCTTTCTTT. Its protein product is CASSISTGTDEAFF.

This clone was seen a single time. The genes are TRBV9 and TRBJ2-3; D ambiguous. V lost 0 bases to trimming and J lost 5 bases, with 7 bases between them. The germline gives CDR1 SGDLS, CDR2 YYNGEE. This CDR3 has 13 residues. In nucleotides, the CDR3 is TGTGCCAGCAGCGTAGTAATGGAAGATACGCAGTATTTT. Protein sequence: CASSVVMEDTQYF.

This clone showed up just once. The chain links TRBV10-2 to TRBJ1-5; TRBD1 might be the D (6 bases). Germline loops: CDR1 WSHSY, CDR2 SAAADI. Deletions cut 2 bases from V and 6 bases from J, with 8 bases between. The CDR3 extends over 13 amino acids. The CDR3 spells CASSEGGGQPQHF. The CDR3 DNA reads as TGCGCCAGCAGTGAGGGAGGGGGTCAGCCCCAGCATTTT.

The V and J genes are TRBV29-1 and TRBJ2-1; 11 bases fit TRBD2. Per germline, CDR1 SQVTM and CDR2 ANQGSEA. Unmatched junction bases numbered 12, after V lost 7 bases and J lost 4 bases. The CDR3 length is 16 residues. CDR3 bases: TGCAGCGCCCACCTAACTAGCGGGGGATTATACAATGAGCAGTTCTTC. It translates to CSAHLTSGGLYNEQFF.

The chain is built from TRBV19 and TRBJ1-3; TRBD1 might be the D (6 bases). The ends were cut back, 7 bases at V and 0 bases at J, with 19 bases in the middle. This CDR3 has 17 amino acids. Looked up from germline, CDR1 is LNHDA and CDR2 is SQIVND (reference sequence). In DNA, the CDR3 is TGTGCCAGTAATGGACAGAATAGGGGCTTCTCTGGAAACACCATATATTTT. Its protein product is CASNGQNRGFSGNTIYF.

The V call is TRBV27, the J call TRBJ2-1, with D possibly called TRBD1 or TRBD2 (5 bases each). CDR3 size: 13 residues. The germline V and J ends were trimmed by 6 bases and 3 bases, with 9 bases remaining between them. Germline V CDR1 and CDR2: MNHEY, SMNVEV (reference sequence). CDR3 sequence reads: CASRRDDYNEQFF. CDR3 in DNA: TGTGCCAGCAGACGGGACGACTACAATGAGCAGTTCTTC.

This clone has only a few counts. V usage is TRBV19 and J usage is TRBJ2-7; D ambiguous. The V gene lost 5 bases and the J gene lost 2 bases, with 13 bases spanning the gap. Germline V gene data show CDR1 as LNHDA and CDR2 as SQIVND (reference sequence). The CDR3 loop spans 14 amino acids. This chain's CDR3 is CASSPIPMTYEQYF. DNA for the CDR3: TGTGCCAGTAGTCCCATCCCGATGACCTACGAGCAGTACTTC.